This TCR beta chain was captured by sequencing in a study of T cells in localized non-small cell lung cancer. The method was immunoSEQ multiplex PCR; TCRdb's version includes in-frame clones alone and lacks a portion of them. Of over a thousand clones listed, 25% were seen once; the top ten hold 13%. V was clipped by 3 bases and J by 0 bases, with 6 bases between them. This CDR3 comprises 13 residues. CDR1 is KGHSH and CDR2 is LQKENI in the germline V gene. This clone was found once. Its matching antigen is unknown. Study results and limitations: Uninvolved adjacent lung had the highest recorded T cell clonality, with tumor below it. Of the top 100 tumor clones, median 57 were in adjacent lung, some 30 among its top 100.

The TCR was taken from a woman aged 35-75 years with stage I lung adenocarcinoma. Source: lung tumor tissue, taken before any cancer treatment. J is TRBJ2-7 and V is TRBV18; the D is unclear. The CDR3 bases are TGTGCCAGCTCACCGCTCCTCTCCTACGAGCAGTACTTC. It encodes CASSPLLSYEQYF.